This entry lists 14 T cell receptor beta chains sequenced from one sample in a study of blood T cells in healthy people across ages. Sample-barcoded 5' priming and a J-beta primer mix drove a second PCR of about 6 to 12 cycles. TCRdb fed the 5' RACE reads into MiXCR, producing one record per CDR3 protein. The sample has approximately 580,000 distinct CDR3 sequences; approximately 25% are singletons. These records were also assigned to another study, of T cells of mothers and their children.

Sequenced sample: blood. The source is a boy between 10 and 17 years old in good health.

This clonotype was seen a handful of times. The genes are TRBV7-6 and TRBJ2-5; D is unresolved. This CDR3 region has 15 residues. Germline CDR1 reads SGHVS; CDR2 reads FNYEAQ. Trimming removed 3 bases from V and 1 base from J, with 12 bases in between. CDR3 protein: CASSFPEAAQETQYF. DNA of the CDR3: TGTGCCAGCAGCTTTCCAGAGGCGGCCCAAGAGACCCAGTACTTC.

The chain recombines TRBV4-3 with TRBJ1-5; 8 nucleotides match TRBD1. The CDR3 runs 16 residues. Trimming at V came to 2 bases and at J to 7 bases, leaving 10 bases not matched to a gene. Germline loops: CDR1 LGHNA, CDR2 YSLEER. CDR3 amino acids: CASSQSSGQGGQPQHF. The CDR3, as DNA: TGCGCCAGCAGCCAATCTTCAGGACAGGGAGGCCAGCCCCAGCATTTT.

The table lists this clonotype with a count of one. This sequence joins TRBV28 and TRBJ1-5, with 10 bases matching TRBD1. CDR3 length equals 16 residues. Unmatched junction bases numbered 3, after V lost 1 base and J lost 3 bases. Looked up from germline, CDR1 is MDHEN and CDR2 is SYDVKM. The CDR3 spells CASSLYGTGVNQPQHF. CDR3 nucleotide sequence: TGTGCCAGCAGTTTATACGGGACAGGGGTCAATCAGCCCCAGCATTTT.

V is TRBV7-6 and J is TRBJ2-1, with TRBD2 matching over 9 bases. CDR1 and CDR2 (germline): SGHVS, FNYEAQ. Unmatched junction bases numbered 3, after V lost 3 bases and J lost 3 bases. CDR3 length: 15 amino acids. The CDR3 coding sequence is TGTGCCAGCAGCTTGGGGACTAGCAACTACAATGAGCAGTTCTTC. Protein sequence: CASSLGTSNYNEQFF.

This clonotype has just a few counts. The chain uses TRBV6-5 and TRBJ1-2; weak D call: TRBD1 (5 bases). The length of the CDR3 is 13 residues. V lost 2 bases, J lost 8 bases, and 12 bases lay in between. CDR1 is MNHEY and CDR2 is SVGAGI in the germline V gene. For the CDR3, the DNA is TGTGCCAGCAGTTACGTCAGGGAAGGCGGCTACACCTTC. Translating it yields CASSYVREGGYTF.

The chain couples TRBV9 to TRBJ1-6; no definite D call. Germline assignment: CDR1 SGDLS and CDR2 YYNGEE. The length of the CDR3 is 14 residues. With 0 bases removed from V and 7 bases from J, the gap between germline ends came to 8 bases. The chain's CDR3 is CASSVDRANSPLHF. Written as DNA, the CDR3 is TGTGCCAGCAGCGTAGATAGGGCCAATTCACCCCTCCACTTT.

The rearrangement links TRBV20-1 to TRBJ1-2; D is possibly TRBD1 (5 bases). This CDR3 contains 13 residues. The germline V gene encodes CDR1 DFQATT and CDR2 SNEGSKA (reference sequence). The V end lost 7 bases, the J end lost 8 bases, and 20 bases lay between the germline ends. CDR3 sequence (DNA): TGCAGTGTCCCCCCCGGGGCCCCCGGAGGCTACACCTTC. Amino acids: CSVPPGAPGGYTF.

A few counts support this clonotype. This chain uses TRBV11-1 with TRBJ2-1; D is undetermined. Germline V gives CDR1 SGHAT, CDR2 FQDESV (reference sequence). The length of the CDR3 is 13 residues. V was pared by 6 bases and J by 5 bases, with 11 bases between. The CDR3 here is CASRAPVDNEQFF. DNA of the CDR3: TGTGCCAGCAGGGCCCCTGTTGACAATGAGCAGTTCTTC.

This chain joins TRBV7-2 and TRBJ2-7; TRBD2 agrees at 7 bases. Germline CDR1 is SGHTA and CDR2 is FQGNSA. V was clipped by 1 base and J by 0 bases; unmatched bases: 9. The CDR3 totals 17 residues. The CDR3 DNA is TGTGCCAGCAGCTTAGGAGGGGCCGGGAGGACCTCCTACGAGCAGTACTTC. Translated, it gives CASSLGGAGRTSYEQYF. The entire variable domain, with the rest obtained from reference TRBV7-2 and TRBJ2-7, is as follows: GAGVSQSPSNKVTEKGKDVELRCDPISGHTALYWYRQSLGQGLEFLIYFQGNSAPDKSGLPSDRFSAERTGGSVSTLTIQRTQQEDSAVYLCASSLGGAGRTSYEQYFGPGTRLTVT.

The V call is TRBV2, the J call TRBJ1-4; no definite D call. This CDR3 has 13 amino acids. Germline lookup yields CDR1 SNHLY and CDR2 FYNNEI. V was shortened by 3 bases and J by 7 bases, with 9 bases between the two germline ends. CDR3 loop: CASSDLGSEKLFF. Written as DNA, the CDR3 is TGTGCCAGCAGTGACCTGGGGAGTGAAAAACTGTTTTTT. Combining the CDR3 with reference TRBV2 and TRBJ1-4 gives the whole variable domain EPEVTQTPSHQVTQMGQEVILRCVPISNHLYFYWYRQILGQKVEFLVSFYNNEISEKSEIFDDQFSVERPDGSNFTLKIRSTKLEDSAMYFCASSDLGSEKLFFGSGTQLSVL.

V and J are TRBV10-1 and TRBJ1-2; TRBD1 agrees at 7 bases. Germline CDR1 WNHNN, CDR2 SYGVQD (reference sequence). The CDR3 totals 13 residues. With V trimmed by 6 bases and J by 5 bases, 6 bases remained unmatched. CDR3 amino acids: CASSWTGEYGYTF. CDR3 bases: TGCGCCAGCAGCTGGACAGGCGAATATGGCTACACCTTC.

The J gene is TRBJ2-6, the V gene TRBV20-1, with D perhaps matching TRBD1 (6 bases). This CDR3 contains 15 residues. Germline V CDR1 and CDR2: DFQATT, SNEGSKA (reference sequence). V was cut by 1 base and J by 3 bases, with 10 bases left in between. CDR3 DNA sequence: TGCAGTGCTAGAGCAGGGGCCGATGGGGCCAACGTCCTGACTTTC. As protein: CSARAGADGANVLTF.

The rearrangement uses TRBV9 and TRBJ2-2; D not resolved. The V gene's germline CDR1 is SGDLS and CDR2 YYNGEE. The CDR3 contains 15 residues. V lost 0 bases, J lost 0 bases, and 6 bases lay in between. The CDR3 region is CASSVVGANTGELFF. The DNA of the CDR3 is TGTGCCAGCAGCGTAGTTGGTGCGAACACCGGGGAGCTGTTTTTT.

The V gene is TRBV10-3, the J gene TRBJ2-5; no firm D call. Per germline, CDR1 ENHRY and CDR2 SYGVKD. V was cut by 0 bases and J by 4 bases, with 9 bases left in between. CDR3 size: 14 residues. CDR3 coding DNA: TGTGCCATCAGTGAGTCGAACCGGGCAGAGACCCAGTACTTC. The encoded protein is CAISESNRAETQYF.